This entry lists 32 T cell receptor beta chains sequenced from one sample in a study of T cells in localized non-small cell lung cancer. The table came from immunoSEQ multiplex PCR; TCRdb's copy has only in-frame clones and leaves some out. The sample shows 60,000 to 75,000 clones, approximately 85% of them seen only once. The sample consisted of peripheral blood, taken before any cancer treatment. These receptors were collected from a female donor aged 60 or older with stage I lung adenocarcinoma.

The chain is built from TRBV10-3 and TRBJ2-7, with a tentative D call TRBD2 (7 bases). V was cut by 8 bases and J by 4 bases, with 12 bases left in between. This CDR3 contains 12 residues. Germline V gene sequence: CDR1 ENHRY, CDR2 SYGVKD. As DNA, the CDR3 is TGTGCCATCCAAGGGGGAGGGTACGAGCAGTACTTC. This codes for CAIQGGGYEQYF.

The rearrangement uses TRBV5-1 and TRBJ2-3, with D perhaps TRBD1 (5 bases). The CDR3 runs 15 residues. Germline CDR1 and CDR2: SGHRS and YFSETQ. Trimming took 1 base from V and 2 from J, leaving 11 bases between them. CDR3 DNA sequence: TGCGCCAGCAGCTTGACCAGGGTTTACACAGATACGCAGTATTTT. Protein sequence: CASSLTRVYTDTQYF.

The rearrangement uses TRBV7-3 and TRBJ2-1, with D tentatively TRBD2 (5 bases). This CDR3 is built from 16 residues. The V end lost 2 bases, the J end lost 2 bases, and 13 bases lay between the germline ends. Germline CDR1 and CDR2: SGHTA and FQGTGA. The CDR3 DNA follows: TGTGCCAGCAGCTTATCCTCTAGCCTTCCCTACAATGAGCAGTTCTTC. Protein product: CASSLSSSLPYNEQFF.

This chain joins TRBV4-1 and TRBJ2-1; D is unresolved. This CDR3 has 11 residues. Germline V gene data show CDR1 as MGHRA and CDR2 as YSYEKL. The V gene lost 4 bases and the J gene lost 7 bases, with 5 bases spanning the gap. In DNA form, the CDR3 reads TGCGCCAGCAGCCCCTGGAATGAGCAGTTCTTC. Its protein is CASSPWNEQFF.

The V gene is TRBV5-1, the J gene TRBJ2-1; unclear D gene. The germline V and J ends were trimmed by 0 bases and 4 bases, with 5 bases remaining between them. The CDR3 loop spans 13 amino acids. From germline, CDR1 is SGHRS and CDR2 YFSETQ. The CDR3 DNA reads as TGCGCCAGCAGCTTGGTACCGTACAATGAGCAGTTCTTC. This codes for CASSLVPYNEQFF.

This clone was observed a handful of times. The chain carries TRBV30 and TRBJ1-5; 8 bases agree with TRBD1. CDR1 is GTSNPN, CDR2 SVGIG, per germline (reference sequence). There are 14 residues in the CDR3. Germline trimming cut 2 bases from V and 4 bases from J; bases unmatched to any gene: 4. CDR3 bases: TGTGCCTGGAGTAGGCAGGGGGCGAATCAGCCCCAGCATTTT. Translation gives CAWSRQGANQPQHF.

With regard to this clone: This sample includes further DNA sequences coding for the same CDR3. CDR3 nucleotides: TGTGCCAGCAGTCTGACGACAGGGGAGTGGGAGACCCAGTACTTC. Translated: CASSLTTGEWETQYF. The J gene is TRBJ2-5, the V gene TRBV6-5; 8 bases align to TRBD1. After removal of 5 bases from V and 5 bases from J, the junction contained 10 bases not matched to a gene. Germline V gene lookup returns CDR1 MNHEY and CDR2 SVGAGI. CDR3 length equals 15 residues.

This chain connects TRBV12-2 to TRBJ2-7; the table's D call, TRBD1, was not checked against the DNA. TRBV12-2 is a listed pseudogene. The CDR3 contains 16 residues. The CDR3 region has the DNA TGTGCAAGTCGAGCCCCTATGAGGGGGATCTCCTACGAGCAGTACTTC. Amino acid sequence: CASRAPMRGISYEQYF.

This chain uses TRBV10-1 with TRBJ2-5; D unresolved. The length of the CDR3 is 13 residues. Trimming took off 2 bases at V and 5 bases at J, with 9 bases between the two ends. Germline V gene data show CDR1 as WNHNN and CDR2 as SYGVQD (reference sequence). Here the CDR3 DNA reads TGCGCCAGCAGTGAGAATAGATTGGAGACCCAGTACTTC. Encoded protein: CASSENRLETQYF.

As to this clone: The junction shows a germline mismatch at one end, possibly a read error. The chain couples TRBV7-7 to TRBJ2-1; weak D call: TRBD1 (6 bases). This CDR3 region has 17 residues. Per the germline V gene, CDR1 is SSHAT and CDR2 is FNYEAQ (reference sequence). The CDR3 nucleotides read TGTGCTAGCAGCCGAGACCCAGGGGTAGCGTCCTACAATGAGCAGTTCTTC. Its translation: CASSRDPGVASYNEQFF.

The chain recombines TRBV29-1 with TRBJ2-7, with TRBD2 as a possible D gene (6 bases). CDR1 is SQVTM, CDR2 ANQGSEA, per germline. The CDR3 is 13 residues long. The V end was cut by 6 bases, the J end by 5 bases, with 17 bases between. The CDR3 bases are TGCAGCGTGAGGTTCGCCGGGAGCAACGAGCAGTACTTC. Translating gives CSVRFAGSNEQYF.

J is TRBJ2-4 and V is TRBV19; D unclear. CDR3 length equals 13 residues. V dropped 7 bases and J dropped 7 bases, with 14 bases sitting between them. Germline V gene data show CDR1 as LNHDA and CDR2 as SQIVND (reference sequence). CDR3 DNA sequence: TGTGCCAGTAAGCCTGCTGGGCGGAACATTCAGTACTTC. Translation: CASKPAGRNIQYF.

The rearrangement links TRBV6-6 to TRBJ1-1; D ambiguous. Germline CDR1 is MNHNY and CDR2 is SVGAGI (reference sequence). The CDR3 contains 14 residues. V shed 4 bases and J shed 1 base, with 10 bases lying between them. The CDR3, as DNA: TGTGCCAGCAGTTTCCGAGGACGGAACACTGAAGCTTTCTTT. The encoded protein is CASSFRGRNTEAFF.

The genes are TRBV5-1 and TRBJ2-5; the D is unclear. V lost 4 bases to trimming and J lost 2 bases, with 15 bases between them. Germline V gives CDR1 SGHRS, CDR2 YFSETQ. The CDR3 is 15 amino acids. DNA for the CDR3: TGCGCCAGCAGCCCTCCCGCTGGAGAACAAGAGACCCAGTACTTC. Translation: CASSPPAGEQETQYF.

This chain links TRBV6-5 with TRBJ2-7, with TRBD1 identical over 10 bases. This CDR3 is 14 amino acids long. V was clipped by 7 bases and J by 7 bases; unmatched bases: 10. Germline CDR1 is MNHEY and CDR2 is SVGAGI. The CDR3: CASIGDRGPWEQYF. The DNA for the CDR3 is TGTGCCAGCATAGGGGACAGGGGTCCCTGGGAGCAGTACTTC.

The sample holds one count of this clone. This chain links TRBV5-1 with TRBJ1-1; TRBD1 might be the D (5 bases). Germline loops: CDR1 SGHRS, CDR2 YFSETQ. V lost 2 bases and J 6 bases, leaving 20 bases between the germline ends. The CDR3 runs 16 residues. The CDR3 sequence is CASSLIIRDAGAEAFF. CDR3 DNA sequence: TGCGCCAGCAGCTTAATTATCCGGGACGCCGGCGCTGAAGCTTTCTTT.

The chain combines TRBV7-8 with TRBJ1-2; 8 positions match TRBD1. V shed 2 bases and J 1 base; nucleotides not matched to a gene: 6. The CDR3 runs 16 residues. CDR1 is SGHVS and CDR2 is FQNEAQ in the germline V gene. This CDR3 is CASSLTTGADNYGYTF. In nucleotides, the CDR3 is TGTGCCAGCAGCTTAACGACAGGGGCGGATAACTATGGCTACACCTTC.

This clone was seen just once. This sample includes further DNA sequences coding for the same CDR3. The V and J genes are TRBV6-5 and TRBJ2-2, with unresolved D. CDR1 and CDR2 (germline): MNHEY, SVGAGI. The length of the CDR3 is 14 residues. Trimming stripped 5 bases from V and 8 bases from J, with 15 bases between. This CDR3 reads CASSLTYSTGELFF. The DNA of the CDR3 is TGTGCCAGCAGTCTGACATATAGTACTGGGGAGCTGTTTTTT.

This chain uses TRBV19 with TRBJ1-5; no clear D gene. The CDR3 has 18 residues. Germline CDR1 is LNHDA and CDR2 is SQIVND (reference sequence). V dropped 6 bases and J dropped 2 bases, with 23 bases sitting between them. Written as DNA, the CDR3 is TGTGCCAGTAGCCCCTCGAGGGAGGGAATTAGGGGCAATCAGCCCCAGCATTTT. This encodes CASSPSREGIRGNQPQHF.

The chain carries TRBV15 and TRBJ1-1, with D possibly TRBD1 on 5 matching bases. The ends were cut back, 0 bases at V and 0 bases at J, with 14 bases in the middle. This CDR3 is 17 amino acids long. Germline V CDR1 and CDR2: LNHNV, YYDKDF (reference sequence). The CDR3 bases are TGTGCCACCAGCAGAGACCCCATAGGGGTCGTGAACACTGAAGCTTTCTTT. Amino acid sequence: CATSRDPIGVVNTEAFF.

This chain uses TRBV7-3 with TRBJ1-1; no firm D call. The V and J ends lost 0 bases and 1 base respectively, with 9 bases between them. Per germline, CDR1 SGHTA and CDR2 FQGTGA. CDR3 length: 15 residues. This CDR3 reads CASSLTAAKNTEAFF. CDR3 DNA sequence: TGTGCCAGCAGCTTAACGGCAGCAAAGAACACTGAAGCTTTCTTT. Looking up the rest from reference TRBV7-3 and TRBJ1-1 gives the full variable domain: GAGVSQTPSNKVTEKGKYVELRCDPISGHTALYWYRQSLGQGPEFLIYFQGTGAADDSGLPNDRFFAVRPEGSVSTLKIQRTERGDSAVYLCASSLTAAKNTEAFFGQGTRLTVV.

The chain is built from TRBV27 and TRBJ2-5; the D gene is possibly TRBD1 (5 bases). CDR3 size: 14 residues. Trimming removed 2 bases at V and 0 bases at J, with 7 bases between. Germline V CDR1 and CDR2: MNHEY, SMNVEV (reference sequence). The CDR3 nucleotides read TGTGCCAGCAGTTTACTACAGGACCAAGAGACCCAGTACTTC. Translated: CASSLLQDQETQYF.

The chain combines TRBV19 with TRBJ2-5; D gene uncertain. V lost 1 base, J lost 3 bases, and 15 bases lay in between. Germline V lookup: CDR1 LNHDA, CDR2 SQIVND (reference sequence). The CDR3 totals 16 residues. CDR3 in amino acids: CASSIGVDTGEETQYF. The CDR3 DNA follows: TGTGCCAGTAGTATAGGTGTCGATACCGGAGAAGAGACCCAGTACTTC.

The chain couples TRBV4-1 to TRBJ1-1, with D possibly TRBD1 on 5 matching bases. The CDR3 spans 16 residues. Germline-derived CDR1 and CDR2 are MGHRA and YSYEKL. Trimming shortened V by 4 bases and J by 5 bases, and 20 bases separated the two germline ends. This chain's CDR3 is CASSPNTAGLRTEAFF. The CDR3 DNA follows: TGCGCCAGCAGCCCAAATACTGCGGGGCTAAGGACTGAAGCTTTCTTT.

In its sample, this clone ranks as medium-sized. The CDR3 region is CASSQDTGNTEAFF. CDR3 nucleotide sequence: TGTGCCAGCAGCCAAGATACAGGAAACACTGAAGCTTTCTTT. This rearrangement joins TRBV4-2 to TRBJ1-1; D is possibly TRBD1 (5 bases). The CDR3 runs to 14 residues. V lost 0 bases to trimming and J lost 2 bases, with 7 bases between them. Germline V gene sequence: CDR1 LGHNA, CDR2 YNFKEQ.

This rearrangement joins TRBV19 to TRBJ1-3; D remains unclear. V was pared by 0 bases and J by 0 bases, with 15 bases between. CDR1 and CDR2 (germline): LNHDA, SQIVND (reference sequence). This CDR3 has 18 amino acids. The DNA of the CDR3 is TGTGCCAGTAGTATAGATGGAACAGCCTGGGACTCTGGAAACACCATATATTTT. It specifies CASSIDGTAWDSGNTIYF.

This clone was recorded a few times. The rearrangement uses TRBV7-2 and TRBJ2-3; 9 bases are shared with TRBD2. The CDR3 covers 14 residues. Germline CDR1 is SGHTA and CDR2 is FQGNSA. V trimming: 0 bases; J trimming: 7 bases; junction bases outside the gene matches: 2. The chain's CDR3 is CASSLAPSGNTQYF. The CDR3 coding sequence is TGTGCCAGCAGCTTAGCCCCTAGCGGGAATACGCAGTATTTT.

The J gene is TRBJ2-7, the V gene TRBV14; D is uncertain. Trimming pared 4 bases from V and 4 bases from J, leaving 11 bases between. Germline CDR1 is SGHDN and CDR2 is FVKESK. There are 13 residues in the CDR3. CDR3 in DNA: TGTGCCAGCAGCCCCCCCTCTCGTTACGAGCAGTACTTC. Amino acids: CASSPPSRYEQYF.

The gene calls are TRBV7-3 and TRBJ2-5, with 7 bases identical to TRBD2. Losses at the gene ends were 5 bases for V and 2 bases for J; bases not matched to a gene: 5. This CDR3 has 14 amino acids. The germline V gene encodes CDR1 SGHTA and CDR2 FQGTGA. CDR3 in DNA: TGTGCCAGCAGCCGGGGAGGGTTACAAGAGACCCAGTACTTC. Encoded protein: CASSRGGLQETQYF.

The chain employs TRBV2 and TRBJ2-5; D uncertain. The germline V gene has CDR1 SNHLY and CDR2 FYNNEI. The CDR3 is 14 amino acids. V was cut by 4 bases and J by 1 base, with 10 bases left in between. CDR3 sequence reads: CASSVSPRQETQYF. Written as DNA, the CDR3 is TGTGCCAGCAGTGTGAGTCCCCGCCAAGAGACCCAGTACTTC.

The rearrangement joins TRBV19 to TRBJ2-3, with a possible D match to TRBD2 (6 bases). Germline V CDR1 and CDR2: LNHDA, SQIVND (reference sequence). Trimming removed 7 bases at V and 0 bases at J, with 14 bases between. The CDR3 covers 15 residues. CDR3 sequence: CASNRGFSSTDTQYF. For the CDR3, the DNA is TGTGCCAGTAACCGGGGGTTCTCTAGCACAGATACGCAGTATTTT.

The chain joins TRBV6-1 to TRBJ2-7; D ambiguous. Germline values: CDR1 MNHNS, CDR2 SASEGT. This CDR3 contains 14 residues. The V gene lost 4 bases and the J gene lost 5 bases, with 15 bases spanning the gap. The CDR3 sequence is CASSVAGNPNEQYF. In DNA, the CDR3 is TGTGCCAGCAGTGTAGCTGGGAACCCGAACGAGCAGTACTTC.